This T cell receptor (beta chain) was identified during a study of shared clonotypes between healthy human individuals. Looked up from germline, CDR1 is SEHNR and CDR2 is FQNEAQ (reference sequence). The CDR3 has 14 amino acids. V gave up 5 bases and J gave up 5 bases, with 13 bases separating them. The method was immunoSEQ multiplex PCR; TCRdb's version includes in-frame clones alone and lacks a portion of them. The sample lists about 1.4 million clones; about 96% were seen once. CD4+ cells were split into CD45RA+ naive and CD45RA-negative memory subsets. The source material was naive CD4+ T cells sorted from blood. The subset was: CD45RA+ positively selected. The V gene is TRBV7-9, the J gene TRBJ1-5, with D uncertain. This TCR was sampled from a man aged 25-40 years in good health. CDR3 in amino acids: CASSPNLVDQPQHF. The CDR3, as DNA: TGTGCCAGCAGCCCCAATTTGGTAGATCAGCCCCAGCATTTT. Full variable domain (missing parts from reference TRBV7-9 and TRBJ1-5): DTGVSQNPRHKITKRGQNVTFRCDPISEHNRLYWYRQTLGQGPEFLTYFQNEAQLEKSRLLSDRFSAERPKGSFSTLEIQRTEQGDSAMYLCASSPNLVDQPQHFGDGTRLSIL.